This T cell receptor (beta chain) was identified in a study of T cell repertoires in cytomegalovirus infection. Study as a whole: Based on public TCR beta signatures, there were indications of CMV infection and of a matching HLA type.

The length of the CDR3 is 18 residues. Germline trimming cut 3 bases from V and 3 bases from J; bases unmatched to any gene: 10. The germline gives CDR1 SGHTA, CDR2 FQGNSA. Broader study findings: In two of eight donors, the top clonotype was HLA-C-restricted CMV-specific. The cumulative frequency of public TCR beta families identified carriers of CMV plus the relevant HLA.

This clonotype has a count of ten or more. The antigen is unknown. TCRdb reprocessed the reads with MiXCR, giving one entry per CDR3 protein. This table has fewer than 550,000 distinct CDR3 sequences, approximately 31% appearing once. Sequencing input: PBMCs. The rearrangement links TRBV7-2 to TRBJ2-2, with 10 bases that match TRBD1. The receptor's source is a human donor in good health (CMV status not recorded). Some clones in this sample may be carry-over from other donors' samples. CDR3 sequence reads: CASSFSDPGQGYTGELFF. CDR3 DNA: TGTGCCAGCAGCTTTTCCGATCCGGGACAGGGGTACACCGGGGAGCTGTTTTTT.